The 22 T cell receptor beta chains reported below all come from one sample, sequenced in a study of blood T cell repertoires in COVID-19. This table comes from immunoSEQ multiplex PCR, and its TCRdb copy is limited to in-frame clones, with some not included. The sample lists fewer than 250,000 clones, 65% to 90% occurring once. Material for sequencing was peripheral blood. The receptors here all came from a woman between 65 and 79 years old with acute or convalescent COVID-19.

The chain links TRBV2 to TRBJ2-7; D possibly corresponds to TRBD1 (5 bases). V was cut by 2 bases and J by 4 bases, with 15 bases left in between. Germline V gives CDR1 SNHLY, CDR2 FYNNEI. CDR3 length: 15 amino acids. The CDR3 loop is CASSESPNRIYEQYF. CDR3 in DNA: TGTGCCAGCAGTGAATCCCCGAACAGGATTTACGAGCAGTACTTC.

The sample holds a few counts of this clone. This chain's CDR3 is CASSTGQGTTEAFF. DNA for the CDR3: TGTGCCAGCAGCACCGGACAGGGCACCACTGAAGCTTTCTTT. The rearrangement joins TRBV5-4 to TRBJ1-1; 8 nucleotides match TRBD1. The CDR3 extends over 14 amino acids. J was trimmed by 4 bases and V by 4 bases; bases with no gene match: 6. From germline, CDR1 is SGHNT and CDR2 YYREEE (reference sequence).

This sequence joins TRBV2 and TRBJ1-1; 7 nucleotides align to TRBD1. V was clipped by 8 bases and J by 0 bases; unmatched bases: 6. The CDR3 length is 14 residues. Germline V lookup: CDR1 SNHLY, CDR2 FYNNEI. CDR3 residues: CASDKQGMNTEAFF. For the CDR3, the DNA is TGTGCCAGCGACAAACAGGGGATGAACACTGAAGCTTTCTTT.

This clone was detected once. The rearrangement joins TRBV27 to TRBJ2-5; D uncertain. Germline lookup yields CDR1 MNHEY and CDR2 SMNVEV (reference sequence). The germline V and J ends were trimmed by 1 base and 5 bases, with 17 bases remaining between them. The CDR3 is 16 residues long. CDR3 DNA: TGTGCCAGCAGTTTATTAGCCACTGCTCGTATCGAGACCCAGTACTTC. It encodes CASSLLATARIETQYF.

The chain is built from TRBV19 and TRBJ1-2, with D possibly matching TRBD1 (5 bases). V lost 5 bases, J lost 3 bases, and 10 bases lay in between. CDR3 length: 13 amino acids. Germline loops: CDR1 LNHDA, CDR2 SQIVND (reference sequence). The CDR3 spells CASSPDRYYGYTF. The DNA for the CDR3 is TGTGCCAGTAGTCCCGACAGATACTATGGCTACACCTTC.

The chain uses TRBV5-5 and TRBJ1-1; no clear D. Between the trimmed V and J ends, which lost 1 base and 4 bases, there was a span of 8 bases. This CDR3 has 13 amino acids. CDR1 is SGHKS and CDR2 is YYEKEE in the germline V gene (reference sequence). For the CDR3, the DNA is TGTGCCAGCAGCTTGTTCCAATCCACTGAAGCTTTCTTT. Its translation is CASSLFQSTEAFF.

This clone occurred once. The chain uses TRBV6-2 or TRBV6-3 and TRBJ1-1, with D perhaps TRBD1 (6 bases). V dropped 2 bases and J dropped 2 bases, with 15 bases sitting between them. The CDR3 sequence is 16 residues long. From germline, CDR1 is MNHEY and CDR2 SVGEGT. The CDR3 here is CASSYPTGLVNTEAFF. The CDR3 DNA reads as TGTGCCAGCAGTTACCCCACAGGGCTTGTTAACACTGAAGCTTTCTTT.

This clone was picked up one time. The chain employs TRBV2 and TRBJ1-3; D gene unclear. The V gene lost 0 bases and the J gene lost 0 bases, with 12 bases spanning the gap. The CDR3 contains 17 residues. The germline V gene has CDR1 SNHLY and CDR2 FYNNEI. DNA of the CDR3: TGTGCCAGCAGTGAAGCAGGCGGGCAGATCTCTGGAAACACCATATATTTT. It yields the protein CASSEAGGQISGNTIYF.

The CDR3: CATSERDGEAFF. Written as DNA, the CDR3 is TGTGCCACCAGTGAACGGGATGGTGAAGCTTTCTTT. The chain uses TRBV24-1 and TRBJ1-1; no reliable D call. This CDR3 has 12 amino acids. Trimming removed 4 bases from V and 7 bases from J, with 9 bases in between. Germline-derived CDR1 and CDR2 are KGHDR and SFDVKD.

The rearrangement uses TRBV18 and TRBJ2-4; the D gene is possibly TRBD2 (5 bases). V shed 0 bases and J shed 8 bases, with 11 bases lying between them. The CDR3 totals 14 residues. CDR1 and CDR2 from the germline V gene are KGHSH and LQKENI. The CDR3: CASSPPPTGDIQYF. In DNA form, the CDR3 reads TGTGCCAGCTCACCACCACCCACCGGGGACATTCAGTACTTC.

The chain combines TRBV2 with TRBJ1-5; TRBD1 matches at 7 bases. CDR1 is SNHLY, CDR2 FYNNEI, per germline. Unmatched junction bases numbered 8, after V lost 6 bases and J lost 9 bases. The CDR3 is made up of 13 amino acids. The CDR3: CASRGTGVGPQHF. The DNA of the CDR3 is TGTGCCAGCAGAGGAACAGGGGTCGGGCCCCAGCATTTT.

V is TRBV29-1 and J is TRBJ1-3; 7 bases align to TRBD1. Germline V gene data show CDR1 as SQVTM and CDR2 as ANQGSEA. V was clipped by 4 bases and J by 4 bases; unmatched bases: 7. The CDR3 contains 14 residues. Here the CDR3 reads CSVGKTGRGNTIYF. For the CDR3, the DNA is TGCAGCGTTGGGAAGACAGGGAGAGGAAACACCATATATTTT.

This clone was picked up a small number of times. CDR3 sequence (DNA): TGTGCCAGCAGCTTTCAGGGCAGGGTTGAAGCTTTCTTT. It codes for CASSFQGRVEAFF. J is TRBJ1-1 and V is TRBV5-4, with D perhaps matching TRBD1 (5 bases). Germline CDR1 SGHNT, CDR2 YYREEE (reference sequence). CDR3 length: 13 residues. V was clipped by 2 bases and J by 7 bases, with 12 bases between them.

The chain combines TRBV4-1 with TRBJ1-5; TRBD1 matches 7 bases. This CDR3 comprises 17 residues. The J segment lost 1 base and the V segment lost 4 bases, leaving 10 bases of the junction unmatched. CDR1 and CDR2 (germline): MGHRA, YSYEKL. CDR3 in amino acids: CASSPGLDRQSNQPQHF. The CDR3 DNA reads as TGCGCCAGCAGCCCCGGACTGGACAGGCAGAGCAATCAGCCCCAGCATTTT.

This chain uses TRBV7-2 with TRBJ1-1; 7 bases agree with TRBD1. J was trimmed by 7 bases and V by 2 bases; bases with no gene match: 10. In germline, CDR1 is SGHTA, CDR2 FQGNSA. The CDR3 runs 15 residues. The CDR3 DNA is TGTGCCAGCAGCTTAACCTCCCCCGGGACAGATGAAGCTTTCTTT. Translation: CASSLTSPGTDEAFF.

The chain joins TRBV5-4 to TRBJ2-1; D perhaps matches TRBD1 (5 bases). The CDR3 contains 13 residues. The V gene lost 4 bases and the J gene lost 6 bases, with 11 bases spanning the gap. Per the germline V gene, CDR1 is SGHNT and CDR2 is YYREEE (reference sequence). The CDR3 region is CASSPRESNEQFF. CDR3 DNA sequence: TGTGCCAGCAGCCCCAGGGAATCCAATGAGCAGTTCTTC.

CDR3 nucleotides: TGTGCCAGCAGCGGGACAGCGAACACTGAAGCTTTCTTT. This translates into CASSGTANTEAFF. V and J are TRBV7-2 and TRBJ1-1; 7 bases are a match to TRBD1. Germline values: CDR1 SGHTA, CDR2 FQGNSA. J was trimmed by 1 base and V by 5 bases; bases with no gene match: 1. The CDR3 runs 13 residues.

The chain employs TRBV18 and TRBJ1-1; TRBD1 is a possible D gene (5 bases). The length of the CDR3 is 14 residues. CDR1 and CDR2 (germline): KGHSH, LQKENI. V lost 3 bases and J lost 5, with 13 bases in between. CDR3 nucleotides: TGTGCCAGCTCACCCCAGGGCCAATGGACTGAAGCTTTCTTT. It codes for CASSPQGQWTEAFF.

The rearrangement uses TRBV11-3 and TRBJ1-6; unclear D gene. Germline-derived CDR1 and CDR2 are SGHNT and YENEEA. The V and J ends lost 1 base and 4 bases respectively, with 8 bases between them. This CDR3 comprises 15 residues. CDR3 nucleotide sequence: TGTGCCAGCAGCTTAGGCGGTCAGTATAATTCACCCCTCCACTTT. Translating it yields CASSLGGQYNSPLHF.

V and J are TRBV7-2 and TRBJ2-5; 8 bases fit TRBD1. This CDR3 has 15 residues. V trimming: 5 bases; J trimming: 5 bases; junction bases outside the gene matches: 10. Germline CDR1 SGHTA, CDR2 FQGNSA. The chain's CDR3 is CASSPRTGRGETQYF. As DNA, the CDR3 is TGTGCCAGCAGCCCTCGGACAGGGCGAGGTGAGACCCAGTACTTC.

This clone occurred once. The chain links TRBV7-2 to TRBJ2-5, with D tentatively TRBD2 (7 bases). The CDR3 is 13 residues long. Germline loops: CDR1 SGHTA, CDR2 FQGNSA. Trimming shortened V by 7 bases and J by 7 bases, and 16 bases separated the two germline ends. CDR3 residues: CASNSGLGGTQYF. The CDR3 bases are TGTGCCAGCAACAGCGGACTAGGGGGGACCCAGTACTTC. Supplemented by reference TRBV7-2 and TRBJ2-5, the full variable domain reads GAGVSQSPSNKVTEKGKDVELRCDPISGHTALYWYRQSLGQGLEFLIYFQGNSAPDKSGLPSDRFSAERTGGSVSTLTIQRTQQEDSAVYLCASNSGLGGTQYFGPGTRLLVL.

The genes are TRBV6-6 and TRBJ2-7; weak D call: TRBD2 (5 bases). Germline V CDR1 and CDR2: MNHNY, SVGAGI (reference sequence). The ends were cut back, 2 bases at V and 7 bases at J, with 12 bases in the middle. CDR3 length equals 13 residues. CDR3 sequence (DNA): TGTGCCAGCAGTTACGTCCAGTCGGGGGAGCAGTACTTC. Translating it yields CASSYVQSGEQYF.